The clone carrying this T cell receptor beta chain was picked up a small number of times. Antigen specificity is unknown. The source of the sample is a study of T-cell reconstitution after alpha-beta-depleted transplantation in children. Findings of the study overall: Hyperexpanded clones declined; after one year, newly produced T cells mostly supplied diversity. About two months after transplant, alpha-beta T cells reportedly came from several hundred expanded graft clones. Certain patients had high TCRbeta diversity at day 60, and it came from recipient T cells and thymic progenitors that survived.

Germline V gene sequence: CDR1 MNHEY, CDR2 SMNVEV (reference sequence). The V gene end was trimmed by 5 bases and the J gene end by 1 base; junction bases not matched to a gene: 6. There are 15 residues in the CDR3. This sample's TCRbeta library carried unique molecular identifier barcodes. In TCRdb, the PCR reads were re-called with MiXCR into one record per CDR3 protein. The table includes fewer than 700,000 distinct CDR3 sequences, 10% to 15% detected once. The chain recombines TRBV27 with TRBJ2-3; 7 nucleotides match TRBD1. This TCR was recovered from a male patient aged 10 to 17 who had a stem cell transplant for acute myeloid leukemia, so the T cells may come from the graft donor. The material was PBMCs, mostly from graft donor cells, obtained 360 days after TCRalphabeta/CD19-depleted stem cell transplant. CDR3 sequence reads: CASSPLGGRTDTQYF. As DNA, the CDR3 is TGTGCCAGCAGTCCCCTAGGGGGCCGCACAGATACGCAGTATTTT.